Listed here is a single TCR beta chain. The method was immunoSEQ multiplex PCR; TCRdb's version includes in-frame clones alone and lacks a portion of them. The data contain about 160,000 clones, around 90% of them singletons. This entry is derived from a study of control samples from healthy donors and cancer patients. This CDR3 comprises 13 residues. V was shortened by 1 base and J by 1 base, with 4 bases between the two germline ends. The receptor's source is a man aged 30-40 years in good health. The rearrangement links TRBV12-3 or TRBV12-4 to TRBJ1-1, with D hard to call. Sequences were obtained from blood. CDR3 DNA: TGTGCCAGCAGTTTAGGGAAGAACACTGAAGCTTTCTTT. Its protein product is CASSLGKNTEAFF.